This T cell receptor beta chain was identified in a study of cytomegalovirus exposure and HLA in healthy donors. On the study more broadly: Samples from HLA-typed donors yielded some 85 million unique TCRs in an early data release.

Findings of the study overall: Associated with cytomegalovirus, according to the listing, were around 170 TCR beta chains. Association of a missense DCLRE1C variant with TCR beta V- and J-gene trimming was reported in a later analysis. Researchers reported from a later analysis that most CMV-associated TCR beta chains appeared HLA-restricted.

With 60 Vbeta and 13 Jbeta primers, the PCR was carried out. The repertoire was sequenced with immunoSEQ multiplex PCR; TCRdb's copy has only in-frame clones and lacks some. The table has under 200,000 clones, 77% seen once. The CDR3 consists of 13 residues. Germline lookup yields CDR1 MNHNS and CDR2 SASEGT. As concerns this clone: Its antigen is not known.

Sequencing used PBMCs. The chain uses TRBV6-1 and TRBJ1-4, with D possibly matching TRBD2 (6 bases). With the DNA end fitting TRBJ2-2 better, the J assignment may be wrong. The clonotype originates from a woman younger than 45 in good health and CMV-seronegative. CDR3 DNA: TGTGCCAGCAGTGGATACCGGGAGTTGGAGCTGTTTTTT. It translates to CASSGYRELELFF.